This T cell receptor (beta chain) was sequenced for a study of regulatory T cells in long-lasting Graves disease. Study in general: Antithyroid drugs had been taken under 3 months by newly diagnosed Graves' patients. The study's findings and limits: Whereas about a thousand public clonotypes were shared by new patients, persistent patients shared more, at a few thousand. Persistent disease showed a preference for TRBV28, TRBJ1-2 and TRBJ2-5. TCR diversity was lower in persistent Graves' patients than in newly diagnosed ones.

The authors built TCR beta libraries using iRepertoire HTBI primers and Arm-PCR of CDR3 regions. TCRdb called the multiplex PCR reads again in MiXCR, with one record for every CDR3 protein. Of approximately 310,000 distinct CDR3 sequences in the sample, over 15% were seen once. CDR3 length equals 16 residues. Losses at the gene ends were 1 base for V and 5 bases for J; bases not matched to a gene: 4. Described time point: newly diagnosed GD, antithyroid drugs for less than 3 months. The authors made the TCR library using RNA they extracted from PBMCs. This clonotype was picked up many times. Its antigen remains unknown.

The sequencing here drew on peripheral blood mononuclear cells (PBMCs), taken at new diagnosis, from a patient treated with antithyroid drugs. The sequence was collected from a female donor with Graves disease. The chain carries TRBV12-3 or TRBV12-4 and TRBJ2-5, with 13 nucleotides matching TRBD2. The CDR3 nucleotides are TGTGCCAGCAGTTTAGGGACTAGCGGGAGTGGGGAGACCCAGTACTTC. Encoded protein: CASSLGTSGSGETQYF.